This T cell receptor (beta chain) was sequenced during a study of cytomegalovirus exposure and HLA in healthy donors. In the study overall: Unique TCRs from HLA-typed donors, 80 million to 100 million of them, were held in an early data release. General study points: With high specificity and sensitivity, the classifier reportedly diagnosed cytomegalovirus status.

Of note for this clone: Its cognate antigen is unknown.

V was clipped by 3 bases and J by 4 bases, with 12 bases between them. The CDR3 consists of 14 residues. Germline V gene sequence: CDR1 KGHSH, CDR2 LQKENI. PCR amplification relied on 60 Vbeta primers (plus 13 Jbeta primers). Original processing notes: Unique TCR beta chains numbered 80 million to 95 million in a later analysis, with roughly 10 million shared. The method was immunoSEQ multiplex PCR; TCRdb's version includes in-frame clones alone and lacks a portion of them. For V, J and clone size, that table is used; D and trimming come from the DNA. The sample records around 190,000 clones, over 60% being singletons.

J is TRBJ1-1 and V is TRBV18; no firm D call. Sequencing used PBMCs. This clonotype was obtained from a woman in her forties in good health and CMV-seronegative. CDR3 sequence reads: CASSPTREGTEAFF. The CDR3 DNA is TGTGCCAGCTCACCCACTCGGGAGGGCACTGAAGCTTTCTTT.